This TCR beta chain was sequenced during a study of cytomegalovirus exposure and HLA in healthy donors. Overall study findings and caveats: Other equally common chains were less clonally expanded than HLA-associated TCR beta chains, a later analysis showed. It was assumed in the presence/absence analyses that sequencing depth was roughly uniform across donors. In a later analysis, several top co-occurrence clusters appeared linked to parvovirus B19, influenza, CMV and Epstein-Barr virus. Analysis was carried out at a later point, and it linked a missense DCLRE1C variant to TCR beta V- and J-gene trimming.

Germline V gene lookup returns CDR1 MDHEN and CDR2 SYDVKM. The V end lost 4 bases, the J end lost 0 bases, and 14 bases lay between the germline ends. The CDR3 totals 16 residues. With regard to this clone: Its specificity is not known.

PCR amplification relied on 60 Vbeta primers (plus 13 Jbeta primers). TCRdb's table, derived via immunoSEQ multiplex PCR, lists solely in-frame clones and lacks some. This table holds 80,000 or so clones. The rearrangement joins TRBV28 to TRBJ2-3, with unresolved D. Specimen: PBMCs. This clonotype was obtained from a man in his fifties or sixties in good health and CMV-seropositive. The CDR3 coding sequence is TGTGCCAGCAGTTCGATTGACACCCCTAGCACAGATACGCAGTATTTT. This translates into CASSSIDTPSTDTQYF.